This is a list of T cell receptor beta chains from one sample in a study of blood T cell repertoires in COVID-19. Profiled with immunoSEQ multiplex PCR; TCRdb holds only in-frame clones, not every one. The sample consists of roughly 100,000 clones, 92% of them appearing once. The material sequenced was peripheral blood. The receptors shown here come from a woman aged 45-65 years with COVID-19, enrolled during active disease. Both conserved end residues are part of each CDR3. Fields, in order: V gene, CDR3 length, D gene, clone size, J gene, CDR3 protein, CDR3 DNA. D genes are given only for firm matches. Not all rows give a size; the values are once, few, many and, for expanded clones, a class.

V gene: TRBV6-6; CDR3 length: 14; D gene: NA; clone size: once; J gene: TRBJ1-5; CDR3 protein: CASSAPGVNQPQHF; CDR3 DNA: TGTGCCAGCAGTGCCCCAGGGGTAAATCAGCCCCAGCATTTT
V gene: TRBV5-6; CDR3 length: 12; D gene: NA; clone size: NA; J gene: TRBJ2-7; CDR3 protein: CASSFGAYEQYF; CDR3 DNA: TGTGCCAGCAGCTTTGGGGCTTACGAGCAGTACTTC
V gene: TRBV28; CDR3 length: 17; D gene: TRBD1; clone size: NA; J gene: TRBJ1-5; CDR3 protein: CASSRLGQGKSNQPQHF; CDR3 DNA: TGTGCCAGCAGTCGACTCGGACAGGGCAAGAGCAATCAGCCCCAGCATTTT
V gene: TRBV14; CDR3 length: 17; D gene: NA; clone size: NA; J gene: TRBJ2-5; CDR3 protein: CASSQGRGGVRPETQYF; CDR3 DNA: TGTGCCAGCAGCCAAGGGAGGGGGGGCGTTCGTCCAGAGACCCAGTACTTC
V gene: TRBV15; CDR3 length: 13; D gene: NA; clone size: NA; J gene: TRBJ2-2; CDR3 protein: CATSRAKTGELFF; CDR3 DNA: TGTGCCACCAGCAGAGCTAAGACCGGGGAGCTGTTTTTT
V gene: TRBV20-1; CDR3 length: 13; D gene: TRBD1; clone size: NA; J gene: TRBJ1-5; CDR3 protein: CSASDRGRQPQHF; CDR3 DNA: TGCAGTGCTAGTGACAGGGGGCGTCAGCCCCAGCATTTT
V gene: TRBV5-1; CDR3 length: 15; D gene: TRBD1; clone size: NA; J gene: TRBJ2-7; CDR3 protein: CASSPPGQGVYEQYF; CDR3 DNA: TGCGCCAGCAGCCCCCCGGGACAGGGAGTTTACGAGCAGTACTTC
V gene: TRBV5-4; CDR3 length: 18; D gene: TRBD2; clone size: once; J gene: TRBJ2-3; CDR3 protein: CASSSMGTSGGGTDTQYF; CDR3 DNA: TGTGCCAGCAGCTCGATGGGGACTAGCGGGGGGGGCACAGATACGCAGTATTTT
V gene: TRBV15; CDR3 length: 15; D gene: NA; clone size: NA; J gene: TRBJ1-1; CDR3 protein: CATSRVRGATPEAFF; CDR3 DNA: TGTGCCACCAGCAGAGTTCGGGGGGCAACTCCTGAAGCTTTCTTT
V gene: TRBV1; CDR3 length: 18; D gene: NA; clone size: NA; J gene: TRBJ2-1; CDR3 protein: CTSSQDLLAGVSYNEQFF; CDR3 DNA: TGCACCAGCAGCCAAGATCTACTAGCGGGGGTCTCCTACAATGAGCAGTTCTTC
V gene: TRBV4-3; CDR3 length: 15; D gene: TRBD1; clone size: NA; J gene: TRBJ1-6; CDR3 protein: CASSQVTGYNSPLHF; CDR3 DNA: TGCGCCAGCAGCCAGGTGACAGGGTATAATTCACCCCTCCACTTT
V gene: TRBV7-3; CDR3 length: 13; D gene: NA; clone size: NA; J gene: TRBJ2-2; CDR3 protein: CASSLTGAGELFF; CDR3 DNA: TGTGCCAGCAGCTTAACAGGGGCCGGGGAGCTGTTTTTT
V gene: TRBV6-1; CDR3 length: 18; D gene: TRBD2; clone size: once; J gene: TRBJ2-5; CDR3 protein: CASSEAAGTGATRETQYF; CDR3 DNA: TGTGCCAGCAGTGAAGCAGCGGGGACCGGCGCGACAAGGGAGACCCAGTACTTC
V gene: TRBV19; CDR3 length: 16; D gene: TRBD1; clone size: NA; J gene: TRBJ2-2; CDR3 protein: CASSLRQGADTGELFF; CDR3 DNA: TGTGCCAGTAGTCTCCGCCAGGGGGCTGACACCGGGGAGCTGTTTTTT
V gene: TRBV27; CDR3 length: 18; D gene: NA; clone size: NA; J gene: TRBJ1-5; CDR3 protein: CASSFRMDSLRSNQPQHF; CDR3 DNA: TGTGCCAGCAGTTTCCGGATGGACAGCCTGCGTAGCAATCAGCCCCAGCATTTT